This section outlines one T cell receptor (beta chain) sequence together with its context. The count of this clone is one. What antigen it recognizes has not been identified. No much larger clone exists at a distance of one base, and base qualities are not known. The data derive from a study of cytomegalovirus exposure and HLA in healthy donors (TCRdb year 2017). At the level of the whole study: An earlier analysis of a few hundred of the donors reported approximately 280 Gb of sequence data and 95 million to 120 million unique TCR beta sequences obtained from 180 million or so T cells. Donor age, sex, ethnicity and CMV serostatus were compiled alongside the repertoire data. Roughly five DR-DQ haplotypes were handled as single units for association and clustering because linkage in the cohort was strong. Rather than drawing on any new phenotypic data, the later analysis identified candidate immune exposures from TCR beta sequences and the way those sequences occurred across donors. In a later analysis, previously published TCR beta repertoires from 666 donors were re-analyzed and high-resolution HLA genotyping was added so that TCR occurrence patterns could be studied. The study was designed to test whether signatures of past pathogen exposure could be identified by cataloging public T cell receptors. HLA typing included class I and class II loci at four-digit resolution. To predict cytomegalovirus infection status, the study combined high-throughput TCR immunosequencing, statistical association of individual TCRs with disease status, and machine learning. A separate validation cohort of roughly 110 different subjects was used in addition to the approximately 700-subject first cohort. Of the approximately 400 genotyped donors, 65% to 90% fell in the genetic ancestry cluster associated with self-reported Caucasian donors. Approximately 310 gigabases of sequencing data and tens of millions of unique TCR sequences were included in an early release covering roughly 600 HLA-typed donors. Among roughly 400 genotyped donors of the cohort, an average of around 250,000 unique TCR beta nucleotide sequences was sequenced per donor, of which approximately 19% were non-productive. Every repertoire in the discovery cohort had been generated on one and the same sequencing platform. Genome-wide SNP genotypes for about three fifths of the roughly 700 donors were used in a later genetic analysis, which treated that subset as a discovery cohort. Typing coverage varied by locus: roughly 620-640 donors for A, B, C, DRB1 and DQB1; approximately 520 for DQA1; some 610 for DPA1; some 470 for DPB1. To decide whether each TCR beta V gene segment behaved as functional or pseudogenic, an earlier analysis of some 600 of the donors relied on high-throughput TCR beta sequencing. Using immunosequencing, the study profiled T cell repertoires from some 670 subjects and related those repertoires to cytomegalovirus serostatus.

Trimming takes 1 base off V and 0 bases off J; junction bases not matched to a gene: 3. The germline V gene sets CDR1 to SGHTA and CDR2 to FQGNSA. Taken from cysteine to phenylalanine, the CDR3 has 16 residues. The sequence is cut down to CDR3 DNA, 48 bases in frame from base 1. Broad study findings and their caveats: While some public TCRs were present in many individuals, most TCR sequences turned up only very rarely across donors. Correlated functional status among segregating V segments might reflect linkage disequilibrium, but an unknown experimental factor could not be ruled out. The authors suggested that the approach could potentially be extended to other disease states and immunological phenotypes. The 87-base-pair reads could not distinguish some IMGT-functional V segments, including TRBV6-2 and TRBV6-3, so those segments were excluded. Because some donors lacked HLA typing at each locus, the association tests relied only on the typed subset. Because counts were too low, seventeen rarely observed V segments, including chromosome 9 orphons, were excluded from the earlier analysis of a few hundred of the donors. Cytomegalovirus status was reported to be diagnosed by the classifier with high specificity and sensitivity in both the original and validation cohorts. In this cohort, only TCR beta chains were sequenced, and detectable features were limited by the absence of alpha or paired-chain data. Most CMV-associated TCR beta chains appeared to be HLA-restricted in a later analysis, and the HLA associations seemed to be driven largely by CMV exposure. An association between a missense DCLRE1C variant and V-gene and J-gene trimming of TCR beta chains was found in a later genetic analysis and replicated in an independent cohort. A few of the identified cytomegalovirus-associated TCR beta chains were confirmed in vitro to be specific for cytomegalovirus antigens. In an earlier analysis of under 600 of the donors, most TCR beta V segments were observed in productive rearrangements about 87% or about 30% of the time, broadly matching IMGT annotations. Assigning TCR associations to individual alleles was difficult when HLA alleles, especially DR and DQ, strongly co-occurred. In a later analysis, HLA-associated TCR beta chains were found to be more clonally expanded and to have lower generation probabilities than equally common non-associated chains. Compared with the 666-donor mean, donors in an Asian-associated ancestry cluster had fewer N-insertions in productive TCRs, according to a later genetic analysis. A total of 164 TCR beta chains were listed by the study as associated with cytomegalovirus. A further reported finding was that TCR beta sequences accurately predicted the HLA-A and HLA-B alleles for most subjects in the first cohort. At a false discovery rate of 0.05, a later analysis linked around 17,000 TCR beta sequences to specific HLA alleles. According to a later analysis, parvovirus B19, influenza, CMV and Epstein-Barr virus appeared linked to several top co-occurrence clusters. Roughly uniform sequencing depth across donors was assumed in presence/absence analyses, although this assumption may not hold. The only immune exposure information available for the cohort was CMV serostatus. The sequencing pipeline was judged likely to have produced a cluster of highly shared sequence variants as a technical artifact. According to a later analysis, TCR association rates differed among HLA loci, with DRB1 alleles showing the most associated TCRs and HLA-C alleles showing the fewest.

Library construction relied on the immunoSEQ multiplex PCR assay. The multiplex PCR relied on a mix of 60 forward primers for TCR Vbeta segments and 13 reverse primers for TCR Jbeta segments. The CDR3 region of rearranged TCR beta genes was amplified from genomic DNA with a multiplex PCR assay. The amplified TCR beta libraries were sequenced on the Illumina HiSeq System as 87-base-pair reads. The source study handled its data this way. A later analysis counted tens of millions of unique TCR beta chains across the 640 or so repertoires, and roughly 10 million of these chains were shared by at least two donors. To remove PCR and sequencing errors, raw reads were error-corrected and collapsed into unique sequences using a nearest-neighbor algorithm that merged closely related sequences. To assign V, D and J gene segments, CDR3 sequences were aligned to IMGT reference sequences. For a sequence to be retained, at least a six-nucleotide match to both a V gene segment and a J gene segment was required. Rearrangements were called productive when the CDR3 lacked stop codons and stayed in frame with V and J; all others were non-productive. CDR3 was defined by IMGT convention, running from the second conserved V-encoded cysteine to the conserved J-encoded phenylalanine. The earlier analysis of approximately 500 of the donors excluded sequences that lacked an unambiguous match to a single V gene segment. An earlier analysis of fewer than 750 of the donors classified V segments as functional when productive rearrangements were above 56.7% and as segregating when the standard deviation between donors was above 5%. A statistical classification framework was developed to diagnose cytomegalovirus status using the catalog of TCR beta chain sequences. A later analysis assigned V and J genes by comparing TCR nucleotide sequences with IMGT/GENE-DB human TR gene sequences. The TCRdist pipeline was used in a later analysis to assign CDR3 sequences and most-parsimonious VDJ recombination scenarios. A later analysis defined each TCR beta chain by its CDR3 amino acid sequence plus V-gene family, and excluded reads lacking a unique V-gene family. A later analysis removed 592 highly shared, low-generation-probability nucleotide sequences to deal with suspected cross-contamination and a sequencing artifact. A later analysis calculated a clonal expansion index for each public chain from normalized within-repertoire ranks of inferred template counts. In a later analysis, generation probabilities were computed with a VDJ recombination model fitted to out-of-frame rearrangements, and the resulting probabilities were checked against IGoR. In a later analysis, TCR-TCR, TCR-HLA and TCR-CMV co-occurrence was scored with hypergeometric tests, and a repertoire-size bias correction was applied to TCR pairs. In a later analysis, false discovery rates were estimated by permuting HLA or CMV assignments 20 times. In a later analysis, co-occurring TCRs were grouped using DBSCAN, and TCRdist sequence similarity was added for clustering within HLA-allele-positive subsets. Repertoires with fewer than 30,000 or more than 120,000 public chains, plus five repertoires with anomalous nucleotide sharing, were excluded from co-occurrence clustering. TCRdb limited this immuneACCESS table to in-frame rearrangements with V and J called. A share of clones is missing; checked studies link under half to unresolved V genes, and the rest is unexplained. V and J calls and clone size are copied from that table; D and trimming were computed from the DNA. In this sample the table shows around 170,000 clones, less than 90% of which occur a single time. The ten largest clones capture about 1.4% of the sample.

In total, approximately 610 healthy bone marrow donors made up the cohort. At the time of sampling, all cohort members were nominally healthy, though unrecorded immune exposures were likely present. The donor was CMV seropositive and belonged to the group of 250 to 350 seropositive cohort members. Every donor gave a peripheral blood sample, and the peripheral blood mononuclear cells from that sample were used for TCR beta sequencing. Genomic DNA was extracted from the blood cell samples with the Qiagen DNeasy Blood Extraction Kit. The source of this sequence is a girl aged 5 to 17 in good health and CMV-seropositive. The chain was built from TRBV7-2 and TRBJ2-3; a stretch of 8 junction bases matches TRBD2. The specimen was PBMCs. CDR3 loop: CASSLVAGTSTDTQYF. DNA sequence: TGTGCCAGCAGCTTAGTAGCGGGGACTAGCACAGATACGCAGTATTTT.